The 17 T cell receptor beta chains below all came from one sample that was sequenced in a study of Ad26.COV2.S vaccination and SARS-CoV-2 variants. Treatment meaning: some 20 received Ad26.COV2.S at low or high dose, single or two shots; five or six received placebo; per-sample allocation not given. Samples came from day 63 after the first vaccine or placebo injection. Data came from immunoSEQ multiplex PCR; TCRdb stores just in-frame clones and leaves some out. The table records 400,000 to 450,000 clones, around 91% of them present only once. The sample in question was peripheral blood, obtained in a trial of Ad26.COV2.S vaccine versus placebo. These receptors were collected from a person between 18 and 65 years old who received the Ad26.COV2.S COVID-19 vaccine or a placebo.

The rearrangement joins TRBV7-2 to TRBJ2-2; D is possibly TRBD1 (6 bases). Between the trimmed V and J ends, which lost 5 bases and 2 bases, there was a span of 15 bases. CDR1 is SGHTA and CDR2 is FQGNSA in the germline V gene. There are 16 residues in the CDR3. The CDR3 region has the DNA TGTGCCAGCAGCAATGACAGGCGACTCAACACCGGGGAGCTGTTTTTT. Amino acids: CASSNDRRLNTGELFF.

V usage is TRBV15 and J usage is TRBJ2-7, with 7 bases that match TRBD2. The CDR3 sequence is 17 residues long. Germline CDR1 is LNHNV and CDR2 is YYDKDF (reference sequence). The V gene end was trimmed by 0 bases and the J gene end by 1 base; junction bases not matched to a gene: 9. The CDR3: CATSRDRASGVSYEQYF. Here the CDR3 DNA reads TGTGCCACCAGCAGAGATAGGGCTAGCGGCGTTTCCTACGAGCAGTACTTC. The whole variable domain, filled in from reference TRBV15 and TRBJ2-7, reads DAMVIQNPRYQVTQFGKPVTLSCSQTLNHNVMYWYQQKSSQAPKLLFHYYDKDFNNEADTPDNFQSRRPNTSFCFLDIRSPGLGDTAMYLCATSRDRASGVSYEQYFGPGTRLTVT.

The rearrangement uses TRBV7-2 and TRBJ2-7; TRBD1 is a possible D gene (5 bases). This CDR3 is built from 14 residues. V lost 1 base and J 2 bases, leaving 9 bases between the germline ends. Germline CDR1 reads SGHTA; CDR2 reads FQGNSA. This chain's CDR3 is CASSLGGGPYEQYF. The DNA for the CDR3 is TGTGCCAGCAGCTTAGGGGGCGGTCCCTACGAGCAGTACTTC.

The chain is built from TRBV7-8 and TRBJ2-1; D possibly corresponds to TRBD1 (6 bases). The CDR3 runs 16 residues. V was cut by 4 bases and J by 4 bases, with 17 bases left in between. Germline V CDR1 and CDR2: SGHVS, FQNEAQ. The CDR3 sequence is CASSSETGTSYNEQFF. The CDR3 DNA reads TGTGCCAGCAGCTCAGAAACCGGGACATCGTACAATGAGCAGTTCTTC.

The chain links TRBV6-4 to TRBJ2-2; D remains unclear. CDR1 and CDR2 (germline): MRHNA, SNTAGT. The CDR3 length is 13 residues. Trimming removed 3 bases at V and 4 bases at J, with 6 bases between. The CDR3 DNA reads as TGTGCCAGCAGTGATGGGCCCACCGGGGAGCTGTTTTTT. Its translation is CASSDGPTGELFF.

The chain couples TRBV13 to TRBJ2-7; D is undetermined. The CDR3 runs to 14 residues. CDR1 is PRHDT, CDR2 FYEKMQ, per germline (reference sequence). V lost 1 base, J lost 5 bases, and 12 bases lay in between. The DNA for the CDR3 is TGTGCCAGCAGCTTAGCCCCCCAGGTAAACGAGCAGTACTTC. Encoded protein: CASSLAPQVNEQYF.

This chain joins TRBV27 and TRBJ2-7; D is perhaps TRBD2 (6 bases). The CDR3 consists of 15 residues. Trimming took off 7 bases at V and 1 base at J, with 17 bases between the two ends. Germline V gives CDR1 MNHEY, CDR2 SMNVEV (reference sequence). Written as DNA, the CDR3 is TGTGCCAGCATTCCTCGACTAGATGGGTCCTACGAGCAGTACTTC. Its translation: CASIPRLDGSYEQYF.

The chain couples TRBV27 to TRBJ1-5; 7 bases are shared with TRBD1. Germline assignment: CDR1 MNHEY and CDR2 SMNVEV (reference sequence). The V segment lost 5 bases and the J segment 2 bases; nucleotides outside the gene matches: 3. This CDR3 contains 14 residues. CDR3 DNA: TGTGCCAGCAGTGCAGGGGGTGGCAATCAGCCCCAGCATTTT. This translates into CASSAGGGNQPQHF.

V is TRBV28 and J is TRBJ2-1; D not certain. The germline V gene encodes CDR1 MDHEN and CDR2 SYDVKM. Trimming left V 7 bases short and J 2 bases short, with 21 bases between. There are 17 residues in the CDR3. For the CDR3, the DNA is TGTGCCAGCACCCACCAGGTCCGCGAGAAAACCTACAATGAGCAGTTCTTC. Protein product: CASTHQVREKTYNEQFF.

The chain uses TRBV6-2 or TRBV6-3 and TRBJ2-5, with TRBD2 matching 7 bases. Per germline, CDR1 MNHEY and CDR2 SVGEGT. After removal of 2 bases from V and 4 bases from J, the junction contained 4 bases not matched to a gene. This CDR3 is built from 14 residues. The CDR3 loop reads CASSYGGEVETQYF. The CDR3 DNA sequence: TGTGCCAGCAGTTACGGGGGGGAGGTAGAGACCCAGTACTTC.

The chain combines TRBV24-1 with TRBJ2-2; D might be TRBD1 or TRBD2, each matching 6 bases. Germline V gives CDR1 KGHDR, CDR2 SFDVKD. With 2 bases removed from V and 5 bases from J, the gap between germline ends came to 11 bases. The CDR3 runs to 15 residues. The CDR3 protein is CATSDSLGGTGELFF. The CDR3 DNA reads TGTGCCACCAGTGATTCTCTAGGGGGGACCGGGGAGCTGTTTTTT.

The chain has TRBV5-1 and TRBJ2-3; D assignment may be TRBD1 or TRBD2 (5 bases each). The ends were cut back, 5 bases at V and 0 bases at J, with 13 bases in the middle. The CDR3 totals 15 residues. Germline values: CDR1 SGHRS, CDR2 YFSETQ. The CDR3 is CASRRDGTSTDTQYF. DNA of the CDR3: TGCGCCAGCAGACGGGACGGAACTAGCACAGATACGCAGTATTTT.

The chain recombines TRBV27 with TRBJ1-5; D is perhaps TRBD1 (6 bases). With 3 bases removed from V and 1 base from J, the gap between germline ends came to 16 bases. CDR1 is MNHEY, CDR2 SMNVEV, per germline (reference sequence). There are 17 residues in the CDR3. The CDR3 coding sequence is TGTGCCAGCAGTTTCCGGCACAGGGAAGGGAGCAATCAGCCCCAGCATTTT. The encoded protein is CASSFRHREGSNQPQHF.

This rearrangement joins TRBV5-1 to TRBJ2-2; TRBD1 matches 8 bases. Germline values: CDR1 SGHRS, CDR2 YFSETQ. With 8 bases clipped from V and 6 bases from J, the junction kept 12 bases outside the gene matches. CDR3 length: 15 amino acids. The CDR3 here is CASRTGQGRAGELFF. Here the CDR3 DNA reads TGCGCCAGTCGAACCGGACAGGGCAGGGCCGGGGAGCTGTTTTTT.

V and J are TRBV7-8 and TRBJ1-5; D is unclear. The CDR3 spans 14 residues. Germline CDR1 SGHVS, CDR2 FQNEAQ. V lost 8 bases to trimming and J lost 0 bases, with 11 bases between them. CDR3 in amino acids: CASQEGYSNQPQHF. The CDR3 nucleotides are TGTGCCAGCCAAGAGGGTTATAGCAATCAGCCCCAGCATTTT.

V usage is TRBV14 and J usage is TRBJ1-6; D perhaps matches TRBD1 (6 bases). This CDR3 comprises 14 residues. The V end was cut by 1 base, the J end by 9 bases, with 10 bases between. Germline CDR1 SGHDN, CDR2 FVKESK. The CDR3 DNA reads TGTGCCAGCAGCCAAGTAAGGGGGTTTTCACCCCTCCACTTT. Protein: CASSQVRGFSPLHF. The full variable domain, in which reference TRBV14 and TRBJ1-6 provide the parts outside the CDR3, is EAGVTQFPSHSVIEKGQTVTLRCDPISGHDNLYWYRRVMGKEIKFLLHFVKESKQDESGMPNNRFLAERTGGTYSTLKVQPAELEDSGVYFCASSQVRGFSPLHFGNGTRLTVT.

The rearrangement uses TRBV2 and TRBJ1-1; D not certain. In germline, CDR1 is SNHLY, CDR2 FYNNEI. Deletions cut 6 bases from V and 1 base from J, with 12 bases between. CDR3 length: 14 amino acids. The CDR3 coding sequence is TGTGCCAGCAGCTTCCCCGGGCCGAACACTGAAGCTTTCTTT. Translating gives CASSFPGPNTEAFF.